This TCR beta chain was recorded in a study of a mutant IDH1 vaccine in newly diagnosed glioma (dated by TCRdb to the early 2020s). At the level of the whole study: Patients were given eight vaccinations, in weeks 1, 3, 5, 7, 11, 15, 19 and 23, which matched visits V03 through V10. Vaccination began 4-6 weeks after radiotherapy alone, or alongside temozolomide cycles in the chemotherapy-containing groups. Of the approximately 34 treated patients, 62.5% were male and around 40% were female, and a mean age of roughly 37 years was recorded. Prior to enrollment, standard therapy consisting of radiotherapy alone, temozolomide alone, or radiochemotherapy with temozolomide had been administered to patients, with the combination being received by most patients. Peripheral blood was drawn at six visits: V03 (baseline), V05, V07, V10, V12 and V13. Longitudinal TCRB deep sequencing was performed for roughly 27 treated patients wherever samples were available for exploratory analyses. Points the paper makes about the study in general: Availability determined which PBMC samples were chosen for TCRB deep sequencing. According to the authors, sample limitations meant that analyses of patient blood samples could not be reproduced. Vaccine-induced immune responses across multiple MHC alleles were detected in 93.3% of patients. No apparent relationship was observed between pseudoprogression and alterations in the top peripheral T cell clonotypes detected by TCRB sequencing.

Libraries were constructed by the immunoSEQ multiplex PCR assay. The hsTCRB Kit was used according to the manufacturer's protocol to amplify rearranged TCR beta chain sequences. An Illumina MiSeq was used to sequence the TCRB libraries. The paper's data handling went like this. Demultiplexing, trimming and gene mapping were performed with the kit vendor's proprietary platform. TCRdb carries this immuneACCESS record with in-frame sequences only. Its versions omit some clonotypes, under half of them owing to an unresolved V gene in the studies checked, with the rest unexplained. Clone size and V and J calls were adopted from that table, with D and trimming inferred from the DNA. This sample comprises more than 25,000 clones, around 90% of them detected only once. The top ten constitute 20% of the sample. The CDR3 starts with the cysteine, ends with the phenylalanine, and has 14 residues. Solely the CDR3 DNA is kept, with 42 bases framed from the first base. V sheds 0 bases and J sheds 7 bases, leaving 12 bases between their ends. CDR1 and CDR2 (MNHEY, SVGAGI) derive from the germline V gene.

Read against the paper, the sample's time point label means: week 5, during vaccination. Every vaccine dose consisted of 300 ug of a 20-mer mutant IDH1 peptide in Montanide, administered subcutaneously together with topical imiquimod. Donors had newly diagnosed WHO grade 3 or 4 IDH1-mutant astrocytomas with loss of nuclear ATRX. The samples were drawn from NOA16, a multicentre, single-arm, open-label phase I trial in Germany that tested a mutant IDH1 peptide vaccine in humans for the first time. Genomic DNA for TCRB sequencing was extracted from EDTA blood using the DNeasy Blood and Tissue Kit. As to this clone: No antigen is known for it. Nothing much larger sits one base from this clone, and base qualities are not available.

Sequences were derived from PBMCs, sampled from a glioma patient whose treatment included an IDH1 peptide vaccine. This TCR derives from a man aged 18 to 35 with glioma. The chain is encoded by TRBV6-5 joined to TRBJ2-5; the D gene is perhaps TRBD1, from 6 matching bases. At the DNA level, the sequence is TGTGCCAGCAGTTACTCGGCAGGGGAGCGGACCCAGTACTTC. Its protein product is CASSYSAGERTQYF.